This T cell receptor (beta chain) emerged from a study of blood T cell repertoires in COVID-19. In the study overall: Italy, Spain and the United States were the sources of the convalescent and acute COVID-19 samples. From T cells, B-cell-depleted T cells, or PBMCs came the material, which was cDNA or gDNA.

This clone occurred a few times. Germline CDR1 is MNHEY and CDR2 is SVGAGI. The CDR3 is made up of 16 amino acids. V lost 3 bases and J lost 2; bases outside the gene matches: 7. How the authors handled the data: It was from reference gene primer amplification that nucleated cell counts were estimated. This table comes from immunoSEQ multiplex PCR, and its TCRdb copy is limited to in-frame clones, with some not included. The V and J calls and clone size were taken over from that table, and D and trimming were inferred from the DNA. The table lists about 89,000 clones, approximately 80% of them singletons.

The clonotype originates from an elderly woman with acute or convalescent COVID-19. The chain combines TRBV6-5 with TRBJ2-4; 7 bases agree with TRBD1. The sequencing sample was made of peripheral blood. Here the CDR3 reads CASSYTGVRTKNIQYF. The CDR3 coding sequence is TGTGCCAGCAGTTATACAGGGGTCAGAACCAAAAACATTCAGTACTTC.